The 5 T cell receptor beta chains below come from one sample, sequenced in a study of metastatic and nonmetastatic thyroid tumors. TCRdb re-called clones via MiXCR from the PCR reads. The sample shows 15,000 to 20,000 clones, roughly 25% of them seen only once. Thyroid surgery was preceded by no treatment in any patient. Sequencing was done on a sample of adjacent normal tissue. These receptors were collected from a female donor with papillary thyroid cancer or a benign thyroid nodule (not recorded which). Some clones in this sample may be carry-over from other donors' samples.

The chain recombines TRBV7-2 with TRBJ2-7; weak D call: TRBD2 (6 bases). Germline V gene lookup returns CDR1 SGHTA and CDR2 FQGNSA. Trimming removed 1 base at V and 4 bases at J, with 11 bases between. The CDR3 loop spans 14 amino acids. CDR3 bases: TGTGCCAGCAGCTTAGACGGGAGTGATTACGAGCAGTACTTC. It is translated as CASSLDGSDYEQYF.

A few counts support this clone. The chain is built from TRBV15 and TRBJ1-2, with 9 bases identical to TRBD1. The CDR3 sequence is 16 residues long. The germline gives CDR1 LNHNV, CDR2 YYDKDF (reference sequence). V gave up 3 bases and J gave up 4 bases; unmatched junction bases: 9. CDR3 nucleotide sequence: TGTGCCACCAGCAGGAGGACAGGGGCGTTTGGCTATGGCTACACCTTC. Translating gives CATSRRTGAFGYGYTF.

This clone was observed a few times. The chain combines TRBV4-3 with TRBJ2-5; 11 positions agree with TRBD2. With 2 bases clipped from V and 5 bases from J, the junction kept 4 bases outside the gene matches. The CDR3 has 15 residues. Germline V gene lookup returns CDR1 LGHNA and CDR2 YSLEER. The CDR3 loop reads CASSQSTSGSETQYF. In nucleotides, the CDR3 is TGCGCCAGCAGCCAAAGTACTAGCGGGAGTGAGACCCAGTACTTC.

This chain connects TRBV6-1 to TRBJ2-1; a weak D match, TRBD1 (5 bases). V lost 6 bases to trimming and J lost 12 bases, with 15 bases between them. The V gene's germline CDR1 is MNHNS and CDR2 SASEGT. The CDR3 has 12 amino acids. CDR3 bases: TGTGCCAGCAGACCCGCCCAGGGCTGGCAGTTCTTC. Its translation is CASRPAQGWQFF.

In this sample, this clone turned up a few times. The sample holds other DNA sequences that translate to the same CDR3. J is TRBJ2-3 and V is TRBV7-2, with 8 bases identical to TRBD2. The CDR3 covers 16 residues. Germline loops: CDR1 SGHTA, CDR2 FQGNSA. Losses at the gene ends were 3 bases for V and 9 bases for J; bases not matched to a gene: 14. The CDR3 DNA reads as TGTGCCAGCAGCTTCGCGGGACTAGAAAACAGATACACGCAGTATTTT. It translates to CASSFAGLENRYTQYF.